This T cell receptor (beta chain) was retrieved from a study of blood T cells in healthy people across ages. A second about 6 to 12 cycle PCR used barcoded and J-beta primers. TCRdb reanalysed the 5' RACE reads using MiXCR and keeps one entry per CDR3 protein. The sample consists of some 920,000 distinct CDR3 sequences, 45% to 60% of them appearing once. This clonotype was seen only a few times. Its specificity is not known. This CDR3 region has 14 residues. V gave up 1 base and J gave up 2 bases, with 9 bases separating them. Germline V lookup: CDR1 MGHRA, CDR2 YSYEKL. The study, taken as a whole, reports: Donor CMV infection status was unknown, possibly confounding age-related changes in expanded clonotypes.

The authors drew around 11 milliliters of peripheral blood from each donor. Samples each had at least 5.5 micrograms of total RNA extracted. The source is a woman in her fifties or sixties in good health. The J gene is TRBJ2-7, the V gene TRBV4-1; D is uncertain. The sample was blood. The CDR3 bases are TGCGCCAGCAGCCAAGCTTTGGGAACCTACGAGCAGTACTTC. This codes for CASSQALGTYEQYF.